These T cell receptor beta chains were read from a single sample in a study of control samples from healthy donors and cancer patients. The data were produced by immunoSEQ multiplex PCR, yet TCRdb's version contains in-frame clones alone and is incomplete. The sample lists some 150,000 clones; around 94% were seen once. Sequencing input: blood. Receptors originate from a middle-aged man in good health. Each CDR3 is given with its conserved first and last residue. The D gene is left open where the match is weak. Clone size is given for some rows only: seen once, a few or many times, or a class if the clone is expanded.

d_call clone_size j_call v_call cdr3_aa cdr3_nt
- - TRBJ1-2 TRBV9 CASSVGGAELYGYTF TGTGCCAGCAGCGTAGGTGGGGCGGAACTATATGGCTACACCTTC
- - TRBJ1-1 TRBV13 CASSLWYGKNTEAFF TGTGCCAGCAGCTTATGGTACGGGAAGAACACTGAAGCTTTCTTT
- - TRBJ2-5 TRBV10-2 CASSASRETQYF TGCGCCAGCAGTGCTAGTCGGGAGACCCAGTACTTC
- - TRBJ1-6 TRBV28 CASKTGLSSYNSPLHF TGTGCCAGCAAAACAGGGTTGAGCTCCTATAATTCACCCCTCCACTTT
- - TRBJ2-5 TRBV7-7 CASSSAGQALQETQYF TGTGCTAGCAGCTCAGCGGGACAGGCGCTACAAGAGACCCAGTACTTC
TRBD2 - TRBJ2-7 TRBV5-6 CASSLQLAGGQQYF TGTGCCAGCAGCTTGCAACTGGCGGGAGGACAGCAGTACTTC
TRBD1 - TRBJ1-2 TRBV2 CASRGQGDYGYTF TGTGCCAGCAGAGGACAGGGAGACTATGGCTACACCTTC
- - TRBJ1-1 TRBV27 CASRIRANTEAFF TGTGCCAGCAGGATCAGGGCTAACACTGAAGCTTTCTTT
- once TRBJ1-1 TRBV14 CASSQAQGRAEAFF TGTGCCAGCAGCCAAGCCCAGGGGAGGGCTGAAGCTTTCTTT
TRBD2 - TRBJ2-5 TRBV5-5 CASSFSGSGGAETQYF TGTGCCAGCAGCTTTTCGGGTAGCGGGGGGGCGGAGACCCAGTACTTC
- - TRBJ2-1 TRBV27 CASRPKRVNSEQFF TGTGCCAGCAGACCCAAACGGGTAAACAGTGAGCAGTTCTTC
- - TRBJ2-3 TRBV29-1 CSAWDGTQSKSTDTQYF TGCAGCGCGTGGGACGGGACCCAATCAAAAAGCACAGATACGCAGTATTTT
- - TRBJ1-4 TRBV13 CASSSYATNEKLFF TGTGCCAGCAGCTCATATGCAACTAATGAAAAACTGTTTTTT
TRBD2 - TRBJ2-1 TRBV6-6 CASSSGLASYNEQFF TGTGCCAGCAGCTCCGGACTAGCCTCCTACAATGAGCAGTTCTTC
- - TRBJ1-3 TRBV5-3 CARSRRSQVTGNTIYF TGTGCCAGAAGCCGAAGATCACAGGTAACCGGAAACACCATATATTTT
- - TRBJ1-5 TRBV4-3 CASSQGRNQPQHF TGCGCCAGCAGCCAGGGGCGTAATCAGCCCCAGCATTTT
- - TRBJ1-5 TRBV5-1 CASSSGTGNQPQHF TGCGCCAGCAGCTCCGGAACGGGCAATCAGCCCCAGCATTTT
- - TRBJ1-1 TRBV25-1 CASSDFLGQNTEAFF TGTGCCAGCAGTGATTTCCTTGGCCAGAACACTGAAGCTTTCTTT
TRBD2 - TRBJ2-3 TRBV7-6 CASSLELAGGYSTDTQYF TGTGCCAGCAGCTTAGAACTAGCGGGGGGTTATAGCACAGATACGCAGTATTTT
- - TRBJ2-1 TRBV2 CARSRGGSSYNEQFF TGTGCCAGGTCGCGCGGAGGGAGCTCCTACAATGAGCAGTTCTTC